The clone carrying this TCR beta chain showed up just once. The antigen remains undetermined. CDR3 length: 15 residues. Trimming left V 1 base short and J 3 bases short, with 12 bases between. Germline loops: CDR1 SGHTA, CDR2 FQGNSA. This entry comes from a study of cytomegalovirus exposure and HLA in healthy donors. Study-level information: Assignment to the Caucasian-associated ancestry cluster applied to around four fifths of the roughly 420 genotyped donors.

Broader study findings: Productive rates of about 87% or about 30% were seen for most TCR beta V segments in an earlier analysis.

13 Jbeta primers and 60 Vbeta primers were used for the PCR. Only in-frame clones appear in the TCRdb table, and some are missing; sequencing was by immunoSEQ multiplex PCR. Here the sample spans around 220,000 clones, about 74% being singletons. The genes are TRBV7-2 and TRBJ1-1; the D gene is possibly TRBD1 (5 bases). This TCR came from a woman under 40 in good health and CMV-seronegative. Sequencing was done on a sample of PBMCs. The CDR3 reads CASSLVRGSHTEAFF. The CDR3 region has the DNA TGTGCCAGCAGCTTAGTACGGGGGTCTCACACTGAAGCTTTCTTT. The complete variable domain, with remaining parts taken from reference TRBV7-2 and TRBJ1-1, reads GAGVSQSPSNKVTEKGKDVELRCDPISGHTALYWYRQSLGQGLEFLIYFQGNSAPDKSGLPSDRFSAERTGGSVSTLTIQRTQQEDSAVYLCASSLVRGSHTEAFFGQGTRLTVV.